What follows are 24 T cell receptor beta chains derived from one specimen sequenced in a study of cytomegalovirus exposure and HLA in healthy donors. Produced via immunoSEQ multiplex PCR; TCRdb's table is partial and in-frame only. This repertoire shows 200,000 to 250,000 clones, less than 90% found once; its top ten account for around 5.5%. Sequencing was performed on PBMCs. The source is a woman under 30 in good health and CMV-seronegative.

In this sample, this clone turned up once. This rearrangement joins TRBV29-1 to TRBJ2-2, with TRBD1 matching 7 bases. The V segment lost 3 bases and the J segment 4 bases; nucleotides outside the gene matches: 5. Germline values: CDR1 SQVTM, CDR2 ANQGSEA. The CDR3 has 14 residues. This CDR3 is CSVDEGAVTGELFF. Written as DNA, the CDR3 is TGCAGCGTTGATGAGGGGGCGGTCACCGGGGAGCTGTTTTTT.

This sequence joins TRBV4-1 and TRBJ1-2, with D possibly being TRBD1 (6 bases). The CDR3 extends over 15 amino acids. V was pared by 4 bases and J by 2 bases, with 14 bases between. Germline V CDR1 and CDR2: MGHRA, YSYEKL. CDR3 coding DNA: TGCGCCAGCAGCCTAACTAAGGACAGCAACTATGGCTACACCTTC. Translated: CASSLTKDSNYGYTF.

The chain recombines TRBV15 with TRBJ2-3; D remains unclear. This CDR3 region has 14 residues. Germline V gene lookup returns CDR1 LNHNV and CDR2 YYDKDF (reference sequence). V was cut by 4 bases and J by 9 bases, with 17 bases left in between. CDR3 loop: CATSKVGHIGTQYF. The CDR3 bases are TGTGCCACCAGCAAAGTTGGGCACATTGGGACGCAGTATTTT.

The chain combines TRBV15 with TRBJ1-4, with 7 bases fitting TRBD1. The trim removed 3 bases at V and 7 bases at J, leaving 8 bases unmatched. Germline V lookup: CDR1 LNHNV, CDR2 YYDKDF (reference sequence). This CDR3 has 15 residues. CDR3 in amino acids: CATSRMTGMGEKLFF. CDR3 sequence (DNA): TGTGCCACCAGCAGGATGACAGGGATGGGTGAAAAACTGTTTTTT.

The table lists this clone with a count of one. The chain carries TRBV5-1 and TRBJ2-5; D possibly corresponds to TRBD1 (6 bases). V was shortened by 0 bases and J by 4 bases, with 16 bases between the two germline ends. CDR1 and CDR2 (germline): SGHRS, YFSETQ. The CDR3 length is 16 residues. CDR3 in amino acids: CASSLETGSPPETQYF. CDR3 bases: TGCGCCAGCAGCTTGGAAACAGGGTCCCCCCCAGAGACCCAGTACTTC. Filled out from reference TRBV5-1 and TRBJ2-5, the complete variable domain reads KAGVTQTPRYLIKTRGQQVTLSCSPISGHRSVSWYQQTPGQGLQFLFEYFSETQRNKGNFPGRFSGRQFSNSRSEMNVSTLELGDSALYLCASSLETGSPPETQYFGPGTRLLVL.

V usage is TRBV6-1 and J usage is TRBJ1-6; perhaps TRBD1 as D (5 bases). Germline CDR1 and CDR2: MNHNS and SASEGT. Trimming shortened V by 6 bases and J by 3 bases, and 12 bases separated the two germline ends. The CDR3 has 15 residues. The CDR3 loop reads CASREMTDYNSPLHF. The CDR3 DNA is TGTGCCAGCAGAGAGATGACAGACTATAATTCACCCCTCCACTTT.

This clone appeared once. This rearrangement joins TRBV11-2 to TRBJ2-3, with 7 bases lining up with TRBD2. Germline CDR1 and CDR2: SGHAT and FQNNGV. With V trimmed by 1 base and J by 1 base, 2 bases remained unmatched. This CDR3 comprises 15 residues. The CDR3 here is CASSLAGGRTDTQYF. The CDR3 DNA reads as TGTGCCAGCAGCTTAGCGGGGGGACGCACAGATACGCAGTATTTT.

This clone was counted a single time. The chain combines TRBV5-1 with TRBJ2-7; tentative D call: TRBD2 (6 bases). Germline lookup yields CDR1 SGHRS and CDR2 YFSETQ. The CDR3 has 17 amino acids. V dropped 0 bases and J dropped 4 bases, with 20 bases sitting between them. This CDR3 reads CASSLGPYGTSSYEQYF. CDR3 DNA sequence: TGCGCCAGCAGCTTGGGGCCTTACGGGACTTCCAGTTACGAGCAGTACTTC.

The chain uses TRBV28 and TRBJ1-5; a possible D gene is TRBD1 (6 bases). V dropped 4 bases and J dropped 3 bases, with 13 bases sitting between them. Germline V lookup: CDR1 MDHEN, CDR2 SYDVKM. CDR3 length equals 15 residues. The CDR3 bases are TGTGCCAGCAGTTATGGACAGATTTACAATCAGCCCCAGCATTTT. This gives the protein CASSYGQIYNQPQHF.

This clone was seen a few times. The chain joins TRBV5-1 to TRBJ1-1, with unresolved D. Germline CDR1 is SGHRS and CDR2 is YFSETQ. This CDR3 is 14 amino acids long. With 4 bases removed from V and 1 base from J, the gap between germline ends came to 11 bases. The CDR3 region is CASSRGPTNTEAFF. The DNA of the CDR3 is TGCGCCAGCAGCCGAGGGCCCACGAACACTGAAGCTTTCTTT.

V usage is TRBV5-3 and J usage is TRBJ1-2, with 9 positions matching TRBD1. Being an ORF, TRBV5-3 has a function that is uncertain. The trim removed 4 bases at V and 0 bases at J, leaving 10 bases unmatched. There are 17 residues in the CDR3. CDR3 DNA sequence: TGTGCCAGAAGCCCCCGGGACAGGGTTTTTGCTAACTATGGCTACACCTTC. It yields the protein CARSPRDRVFANYGYTF.

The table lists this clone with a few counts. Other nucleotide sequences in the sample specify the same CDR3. The CDR3 is CASSLAGGSYEQYF. The CDR3 bases are TGTGCCAGCAGTCTGGCAGGGGGCTCCTACGAGCAGTACTTC. The rearrangement links TRBV28 to TRBJ2-7; TRBD1 aligns across 7 bases. Trimming removed 5 bases from V and 0 bases from J; junction bases left unmatched: 4. The CDR3 totals 14 residues. Germline values: CDR1 MDHEN, CDR2 SYDVKM.

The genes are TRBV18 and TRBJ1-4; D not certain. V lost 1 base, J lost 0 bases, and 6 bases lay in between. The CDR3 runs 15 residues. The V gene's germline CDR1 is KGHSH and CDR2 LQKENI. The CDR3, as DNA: TGTGCCAGCTCACCACGTACGGCAACTAATGAAAAACTGTTTTTT. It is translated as CASSPRTATNEKLFF.

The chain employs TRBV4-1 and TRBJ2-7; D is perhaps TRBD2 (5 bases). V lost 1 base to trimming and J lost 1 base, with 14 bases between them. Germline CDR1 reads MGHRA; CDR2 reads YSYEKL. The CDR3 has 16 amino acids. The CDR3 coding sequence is TGCGCCAGCAGCCAAGGGGCAGGAGGAAAATCCTACGAGCAGTACTTC. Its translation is CASSQGAGGKSYEQYF.

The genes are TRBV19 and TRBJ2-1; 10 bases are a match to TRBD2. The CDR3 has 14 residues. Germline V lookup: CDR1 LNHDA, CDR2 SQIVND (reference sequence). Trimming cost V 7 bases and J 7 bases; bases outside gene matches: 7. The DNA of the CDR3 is TGTGCCAGTACTAGCGGGAGAGGTGGGAATGAGCAGTTCTTC. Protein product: CASTSGRGGNEQFF.

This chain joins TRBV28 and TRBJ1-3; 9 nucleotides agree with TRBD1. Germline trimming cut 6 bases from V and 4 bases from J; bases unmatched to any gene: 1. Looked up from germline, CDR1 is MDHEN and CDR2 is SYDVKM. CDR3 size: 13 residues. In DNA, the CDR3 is TGTGCCAGCAGCGGACAGGGGGGAAACACCATATATTTT. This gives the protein CASSGQGGNTIYF.

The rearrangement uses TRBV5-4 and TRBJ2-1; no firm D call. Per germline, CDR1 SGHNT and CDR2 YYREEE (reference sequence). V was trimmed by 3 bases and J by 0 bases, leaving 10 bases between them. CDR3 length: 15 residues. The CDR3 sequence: CASSSFSSSYNEQFF. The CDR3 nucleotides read TGTGCCAGCAGCTCCTTCTCGAGCTCCTACAATGAGCAGTTCTTC. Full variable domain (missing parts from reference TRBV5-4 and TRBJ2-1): ETGVTQSPTHLIKTRGQQVTLRCSSQSGHNTVSWYQQALGQGPQFIFQYYREEENGRGNFPPRFSGLQFPNYSSELNVNALELDDSALYLCASSSFSSSYNEQFFGPGTRLTVL.

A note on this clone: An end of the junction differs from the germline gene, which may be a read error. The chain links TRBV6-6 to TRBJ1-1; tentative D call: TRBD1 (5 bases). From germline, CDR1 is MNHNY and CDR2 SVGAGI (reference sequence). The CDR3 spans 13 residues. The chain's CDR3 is CASSYSDDGHPSF. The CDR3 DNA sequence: TGTGCCAGCAGTTACTCCGACGATGGACACCCCAGCTTT.

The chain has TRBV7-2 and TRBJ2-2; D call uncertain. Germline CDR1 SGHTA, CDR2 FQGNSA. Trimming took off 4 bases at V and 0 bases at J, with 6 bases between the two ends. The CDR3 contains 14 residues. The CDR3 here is CASSYTANTGELFF. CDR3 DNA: TGTGCCAGCAGCTATACAGCGAACACCGGGGAGCTGTTTTTT.

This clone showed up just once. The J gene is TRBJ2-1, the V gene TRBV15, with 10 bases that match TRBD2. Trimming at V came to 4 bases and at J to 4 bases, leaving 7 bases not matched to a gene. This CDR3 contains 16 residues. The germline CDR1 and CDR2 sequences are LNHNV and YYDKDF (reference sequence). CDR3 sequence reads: CATSMTSGFLYNEQFF. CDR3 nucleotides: TGTGCCACCAGCATGACTAGCGGGTTCTTATACAATGAGCAGTTCTTC.

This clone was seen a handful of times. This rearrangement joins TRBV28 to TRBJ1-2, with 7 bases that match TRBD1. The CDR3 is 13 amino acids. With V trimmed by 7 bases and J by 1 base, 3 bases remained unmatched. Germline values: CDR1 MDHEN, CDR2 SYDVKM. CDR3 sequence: CASMGQNNYGYTF. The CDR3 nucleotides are TGTGCCAGCATGGGACAGAATAACTATGGCTACACCTTC.

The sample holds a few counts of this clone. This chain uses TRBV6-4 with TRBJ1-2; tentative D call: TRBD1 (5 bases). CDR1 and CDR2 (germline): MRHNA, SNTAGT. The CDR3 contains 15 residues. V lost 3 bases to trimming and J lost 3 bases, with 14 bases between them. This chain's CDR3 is CASSEVGDGHYGYTF. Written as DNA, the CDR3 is TGTGCCAGCAGTGAAGTTGGGGACGGACACTATGGCTACACCTTC.

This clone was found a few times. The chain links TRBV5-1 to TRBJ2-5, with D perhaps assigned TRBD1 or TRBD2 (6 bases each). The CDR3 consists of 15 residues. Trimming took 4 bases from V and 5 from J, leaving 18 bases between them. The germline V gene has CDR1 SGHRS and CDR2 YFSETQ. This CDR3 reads CASSPKGGQVETQYF. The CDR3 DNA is TGCGCCAGCAGCCCAAAGGGGGGCCAAGTGGAGACCCAGTACTTC.

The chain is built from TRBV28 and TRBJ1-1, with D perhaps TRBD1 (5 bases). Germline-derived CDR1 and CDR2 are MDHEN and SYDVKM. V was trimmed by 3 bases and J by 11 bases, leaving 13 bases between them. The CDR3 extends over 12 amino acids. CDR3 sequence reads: CASSFVGRWAFF. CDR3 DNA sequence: TGTGCCAGCAGTTTCGTGGGGCGCTGGGCTTTCTTT.